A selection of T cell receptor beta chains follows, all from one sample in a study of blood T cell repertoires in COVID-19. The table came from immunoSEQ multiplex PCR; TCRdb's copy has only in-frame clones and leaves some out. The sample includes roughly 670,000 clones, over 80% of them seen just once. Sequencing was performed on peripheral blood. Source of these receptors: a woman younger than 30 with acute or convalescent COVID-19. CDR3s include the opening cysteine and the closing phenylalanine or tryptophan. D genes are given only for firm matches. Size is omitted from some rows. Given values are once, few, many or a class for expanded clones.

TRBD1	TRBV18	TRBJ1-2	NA	CASSGQGMGYTF	TGTGCCAGCTCGGGACAGGGAATGGGCTACACCTTC
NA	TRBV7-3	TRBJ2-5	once	CASSPLGLEGETQYF	TGTGCCAGCAGCCCTCTGGGGTTGGAGGGGGAGACCCAGTACTTC
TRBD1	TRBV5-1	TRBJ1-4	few	CASSRGQGVSGRNEKLFF	TGCGCCAGCAGCCGTGGACAGGGGGTGTCGGGGCGTAATGAAAAACTGTTTTTT
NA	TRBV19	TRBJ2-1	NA	CASSRGTSYNEQFF	TGTGCCAGTAGCCGCGGGACCTCCTACAATGAGCAGTTCTTC
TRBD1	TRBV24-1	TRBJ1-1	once	CATRTNRGEAFF	TGTGCCACCAGGACGAACAGGGGTGAAGCTTTCTTT
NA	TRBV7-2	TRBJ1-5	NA	CASSSQEFSNQPQHF	TGTGCCAGCAGCTCTCAGGAATTTAGCAATCAGCCCCAGCATTTT
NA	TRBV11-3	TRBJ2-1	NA	CASSLGETRWYNEQFF	TGTGCCAGCAGCTTGGGAGAGACTAGGTGGTACAATGAGCAGTTCTTC
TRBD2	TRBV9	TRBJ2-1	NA	CASSVAGGLINNEQFF	TGTGCCAGCAGCGTAGCGGGGGGTCTCATTAACAATGAGCAGTTCTTC
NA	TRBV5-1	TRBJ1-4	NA	CASSGGSGEKLFF	TGCGCCAGCAGTGGGGGGAGTGGGGAAAAACTGTTTTTT
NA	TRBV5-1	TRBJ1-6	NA	CASSKGLDSPLHF	TGCGCCAGCAGTAAGGGGTTGGACTCACCCCTCCACTTT
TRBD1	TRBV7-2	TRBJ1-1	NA	CASSDRQGLSLYGAFF	TGTGCCAGCAGCGACAGACAGGGTCTTAGTCTATATGGAGCTTTCTTT
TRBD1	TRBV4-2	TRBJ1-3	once	CASSQEGIGQGLGNTIYF	TGTGCCAGCAGCCAAGAAGGAATAGGACAGGGACTCGGAAACACCATATATTTT
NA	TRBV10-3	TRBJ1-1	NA	CAIGQGGIFNTEAFF	TGTGCCATCGGCCAAGGGGGTATATTTAACACTGAAGCTTTCTTT
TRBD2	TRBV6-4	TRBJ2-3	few	CASSELAGTDTQYF	TGTGCCAGCAGTGAACTAGCGGGGACAGATACGCAGTATTTT
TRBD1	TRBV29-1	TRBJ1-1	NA	CSVGDRGGTEAFF	TGCAGCGTTGGGGACAGGGGGGGCACTGAAGCTTTCTTT
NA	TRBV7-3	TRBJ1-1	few	CASSSAPTGEAFF	TGTGCCAGCAGCTCGGCACCAACAGGAGAAGCTTTCTTT
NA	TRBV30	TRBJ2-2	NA	CAWSPIESNTGELFF	TGTGCCTGGAGTCCTATCGAATCGAACACCGGGGAGCTGTTTTTT
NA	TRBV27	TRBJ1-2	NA	CASSFGGNYGYTF	TGTGCCAGCAGTTTCGGGGGGAACTATGGCTACACCTTC
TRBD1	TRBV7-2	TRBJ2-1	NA	CASSSPGGDEQFF	TGTGCCAGCAGCTCGCCAGGGGGCGATGAGCAGTTCTTC
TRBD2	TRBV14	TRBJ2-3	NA	CASAGGGLSSDTQYF	TGTGCCAGCGCCGGGGGGGGGCTGTCTTCCGATACGCAGTATTTT
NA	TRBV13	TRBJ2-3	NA	CASRTRNTDTQYF	TGTGCCAGCAGGACTAGAAATACAGATACGCAGTATTTT
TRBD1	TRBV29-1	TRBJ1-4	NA	CSVEILDRHGEKLFF	TGCAGCGTTGAGATCCTGGACAGGCACGGAGAAAAACTGTTTTTT
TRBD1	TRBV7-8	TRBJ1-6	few	CASSPGQGNAYNSPLHF	TGTGCCAGCAGCCCAGGACAGGGAAATGCCTATAATTCACCCCTCCACTTT
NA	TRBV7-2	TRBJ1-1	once	CASSRDRGVRAFF	TGTGCCAGCAGTCGTGATAGGGGCGTGAGAGCTTTCTTT
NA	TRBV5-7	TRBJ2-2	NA	CASSLPHWGELFF	TGTGCCAGCAGCTTGCCGCACTGGGGGGAGCTGTTTTTT
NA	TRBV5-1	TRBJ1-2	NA	CASSLGTRYYGYTF	TGCGCCAGCAGCTTGGGGACAAGGTATTATGGCTACACCTTC
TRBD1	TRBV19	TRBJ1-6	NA	CASSILSGTGTGVTSPLHF	TGTGCCAGTAGTATTCTAAGCGGGACCGGGACAGGGGTTACTTCACCCCTCCACTTT
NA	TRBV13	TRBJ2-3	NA	CASSLVASDGTDTQYF	TGTGCCAGCAGCTTAGTAGCGTCCGATGGCACAGATACGCAGTATTTT
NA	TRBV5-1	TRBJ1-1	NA	CASSASGDTEAFF	TGCGCCAGCAGCGCATCAGGGGACACTGAAGCTTTCTTT
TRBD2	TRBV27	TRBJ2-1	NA	CASSAASGGYNEQFF	TGTGCCAGCAGTGCGGCTAGCGGGGGATACAATGAGCAGTTCTTC
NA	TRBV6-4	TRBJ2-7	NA	CASSEPGEQYF	TGTGCCAGCAGTGAACCCGGGGAGCAGTACTTC
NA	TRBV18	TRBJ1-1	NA	CASSLGQNTEAFF	TGTGCCAGCTCACTCGGACAGAACACTGAAGCTTTCTTT
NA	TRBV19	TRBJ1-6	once	CASSSYLSLSAPLHF	TGTGCCAGTAGTTCATACTTGTCTTTGAGCGCACCCCTCCACTTT
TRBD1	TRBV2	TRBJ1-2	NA	CASSPDREEGGYTF	TGTGCCAGCAGTCCCGACAGGGAGGAGGGTGGCTACACCTTC
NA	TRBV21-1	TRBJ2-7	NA	CASTSHPSGVIYEQYF	TGTGCCAGCACCAGCCATCCTAGCGGGGTTATCTACGAGCAGTACTTC
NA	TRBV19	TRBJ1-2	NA	CASQRNPGDYGYTF	TGTGCCAGTCAACGTAATCCCGGGGACTATGGCTACACCTTC
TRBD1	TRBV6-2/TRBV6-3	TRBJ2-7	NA	CASSYSGTVSYEQYF	TGTGCCAGCAGTTACTCGGGGACAGTATCCTACGAGCAGTACTTC
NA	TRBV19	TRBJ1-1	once	CASTPLGGYMPEAFF	TGTGCCAGTACCCCCCTAGGGGGTTATATGCCTGAAGCTTTCTTT
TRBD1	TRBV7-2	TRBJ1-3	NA	CASSFSQRTGRNTIYF	TGTGCCAGCAGCTTCTCTCAGCGGACAGGGCGAAACACCATATATTTT
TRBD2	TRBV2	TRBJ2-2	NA	CASRYGLANTGELFF	TGTGCCAGCAGATATGGACTAGCGAACACCGGGGAGCTGTTTTTT
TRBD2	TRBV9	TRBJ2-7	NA	CASSVGGTSTEQYF	TGTGCCAGCAGCGTTGGAGGGACTAGCACCGAGCAGTACTTC
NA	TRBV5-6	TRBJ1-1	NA	CASRGALLTEAFF	TGTGCCAGCAGAGGGGCACTACTCACTGAAGCTTTCTTT
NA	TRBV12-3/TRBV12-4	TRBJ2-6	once	CASSLAGANVLTF	TGTGCCAGCAGTTTGGCCGGGGCCAACGTCCTGACTTTC
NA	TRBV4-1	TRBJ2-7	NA	CASSPWTTPNYEQYF	TGCGCCAGCTCCCCTTGGACAACCCCAAACTACGAGCAGTACTTC
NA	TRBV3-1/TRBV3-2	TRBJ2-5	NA	CASSVNQETQYF	TGTGCCAGCAGCGTAAACCAAGAGACCCAGTACTTC
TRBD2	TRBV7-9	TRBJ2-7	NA	CASADRGVGTEQYF	TGTGCCAGCGCCGACCGGGGGGTGGGTACCGAGCAGTACTTC